The 11 T cell receptor beta chains below come from one sample, sequenced in a study of blood T cell repertoires in COVID-19. The protocol was immunoSEQ multiplex PCR, while the TCRdb copy is restricted to in-frame clones and leaves out a portion. The data show about 180,000 clones, with 85% to 90% seen just once and more than 5.5% held by the top ten. Sample: PBMCs or T cells enriched from blood (not recorded which). The receptors shown here come from a man aged 35 to 55 who had recovered from COVID-19.

J is TRBJ1-2 and V is TRBV6-1, with TRBD1 matching 12 bases. The V gene's germline CDR1 is MNHNS and CDR2 SASEGT. The CDR3 contains 18 residues. Germline trimming cut 2 bases from V and 3 bases from J; bases unmatched to any gene: 10. The CDR3 is CASSERAGQGAKDYGYTF. The CDR3 nucleotides are TGTGCCAGCAGTGAAAGAGCGGGACAGGGGGCGAAGGACTATGGCTACACCTTC.

This chain links TRBV7-8 with TRBJ1-1; D perhaps matches TRBD1 (6 bases). The germline CDR1 and CDR2 sequences are SGHVS and FQNEAQ. The V gene lost 2 bases and the J gene lost 1 base, with 11 bases spanning the gap. The CDR3 runs 15 residues. CDR3 in DNA: TGTGCCAGCAGCTTAACGGACAGTAAGAACACTGAAGCTTTCTTT. The encoded protein is CASSLTDSKNTEAFF.

This chain joins TRBV27 and TRBJ1-1, with a tentative D call TRBD1 (6 bases). V lost 5 bases to trimming and J lost 9 bases, with 22 bases between them. The CDR3 extends over 15 amino acids. Germline CDR1 and CDR2: MNHEY and SMNVEV (reference sequence). This chain's CDR3 is CASSPTRYRDRKAFF. The CDR3 DNA is TGTGCCAGCAGTCCCACAAGATACAGGGATCGGAAAGCTTTCTTT.

The CDR3 region is CASSPRDSYEQYF. The CDR3 DNA reads as TGTGCCAGCAGCCCCCGGGACAGCTACGAGCAGTACTTC. The V call is TRBV4-2, the J call TRBJ2-7; TRBD1 matches 7 bases. V gave up 4 bases and J gave up 3 bases; unmatched junction bases: 3. The CDR3 covers 13 residues. Germline V gene lookup returns CDR1 LGHNA and CDR2 YNFKEQ.

Notes on this clone: The sample holds other DNA sequences that translate to the same CDR3. J is TRBJ1-1 and V is TRBV12-3 or TRBV12-4; D not certain. The CDR3 is 13 residues long. Trimming shortened V by 5 bases and J by 0 bases, and 7 bases separated the two germline ends. The CDR3 spells CASSLRVNTEAFF. The DNA for the CDR3 is TGTGCCAGCAGTCTGAGAGTGAACACTGAAGCTTTCTTT.

The chain carries TRBV9 and TRBJ2-1, with a possible D match to TRBD2 (7 bases). The V end lost 3 bases, the J end lost 3 bases, and 16 bases lay between the germline ends. This CDR3 has 16 residues. Germline CDR1 and CDR2: SGDLS and YYNGEE. For the CDR3, the DNA is TGTGCCAGCAGCGAAAGCCGGGGGGCCGGCTACAATGAGCAGTTCTTC. Protein sequence: CASSESRGAGYNEQFF.

This sequence joins TRBV19 and TRBJ2-3, with 15 bases identical to TRBD2. The CDR3 extends over 14 amino acids. CDR1 is LNHDA, CDR2 SQIVND, per germline (reference sequence). The ends lost 10 bases at V and 3 bases at J; junction bases unmatched: 2. CDR3 in amino acids: CATGTSGGTDTQYF. The CDR3 DNA sequence: TGTGCCACCGGGACTAGCGGGGGGACAGATACGCAGTATTTT.

The rearrangement uses TRBV24-1 and TRBJ1-4, with TRBD1 matching over 9 bases. In germline, CDR1 is KGHDR, CDR2 SFDVKD. V trimming: 4 bases; J trimming: 5 bases; junction bases outside the gene matches: 4. This CDR3 has 15 residues. The CDR3 DNA is TGTGCCACCAGTGAGACTGGACAGGGGAATGAAAAACTGTTTTTT. Protein product: CATSETGQGNEKLFF.

In its sample, this clone was seen a few times. The chain employs TRBV6-5 and TRBJ2-1; 10 nucleotides match TRBD1. The CDR3 totals 15 residues. Germline loops: CDR1 MNHEY, CDR2 SVGAGI. V was clipped by 5 bases and J by 4 bases; unmatched bases: 5. CDR3 amino acids: CASSLGQGQYNEQFF. In nucleotides, the CDR3 is TGTGCCAGCAGTCTGGGACAGGGGCAGTACAATGAGCAGTTCTTC.

V and J are TRBV7-2 and TRBJ1-2; no reliable D call. The CDR3 sequence is 14 residues long. V was clipped by 0 bases and J by 4 bases, with 9 bases between them. The germline gives CDR1 SGHTA, CDR2 FQGNSA. The CDR3 region has the DNA TGTGCCAGCAGCTTAGCGCGGAATCCCTATGGCTACACCTTC. It specifies CASSLARNPYGYTF.

The chain has TRBV19 and TRBJ2-7; 10 bases match TRBD2. The junction had 2 bases not matched to a gene; V was cut back by 6 bases and J by 3 bases. CDR3 size: 13 residues. Germline CDR1 reads LNHDA; CDR2 reads SQIVND (reference sequence). The CDR3 DNA reads TGTGCCAGTAGCTGGACTAGCGGCTACGAGCAGTACTTC. It encodes CASSWTSGYEQYF.